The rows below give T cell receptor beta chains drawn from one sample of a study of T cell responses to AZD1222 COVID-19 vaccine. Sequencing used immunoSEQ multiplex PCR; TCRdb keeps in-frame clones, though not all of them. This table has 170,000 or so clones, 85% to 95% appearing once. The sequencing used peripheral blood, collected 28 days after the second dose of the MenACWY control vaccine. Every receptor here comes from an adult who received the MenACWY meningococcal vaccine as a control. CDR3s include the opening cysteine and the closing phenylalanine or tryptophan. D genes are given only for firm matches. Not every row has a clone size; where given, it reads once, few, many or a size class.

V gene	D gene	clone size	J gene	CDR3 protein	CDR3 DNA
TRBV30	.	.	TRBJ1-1	CAWSRRNVPGLAFF	TGTGCCTGGAGTAGGCGCAACGTACCAGGTTTGGCTTTCTTT
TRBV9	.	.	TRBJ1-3	CASSTGGRAGGSKMYF	TGTGCCAGCAGCACGGGTGGTAGGGCCGGGGGGAGTAAAATGTATTTT
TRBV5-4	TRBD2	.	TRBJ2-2	CASSPKGLAGAGELFF	TGTGCCAGCAGCCCCAAGGGACTAGCGGGAGCCGGGGAGCTGTTTTTT
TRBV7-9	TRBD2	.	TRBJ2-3	CASSTGVVSGGTDTQYF	TGTGCCAGCAGCACAGGCGTGGTTAGCGGGGGCACAGATACGCAGTATTTT
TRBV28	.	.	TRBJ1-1	CASSLDSRGTEAFF	TGTGCCAGCAGTTTGGACTCGAGGGGGACTGAAGCTTTCTTT
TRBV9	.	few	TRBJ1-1	CASSRGLNTEAFF	TGTGCCAGCAGCCGGGGTCTGAACACTGAAGCTTTCTTT
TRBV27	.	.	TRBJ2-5	CASSARGAGQETQYF	TGTGCCAGCAGTGCCCGTGGGGCAGGACAAGAGACCCAGTACTTC
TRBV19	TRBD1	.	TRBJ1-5	CASAGQINQPQHF	TGTGCCAGCGCGGGACAGATAAATCAGCCCCAGCATTTT
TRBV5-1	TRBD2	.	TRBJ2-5	CASSSNGGLAEETQYF	TGCGCCAGCAGCTCCAATGGGGGACTAGCTGAAGAGACCCAGTACTTC
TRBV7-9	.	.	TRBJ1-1	CASSLFDSTEAFF	TGTGCCAGCAGCTTATTTGATAGCACTGAAGCTTTCTTT
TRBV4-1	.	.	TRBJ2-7	CASSQDGDPGDEQYF	TGCGCCAGCAGCCAAGACGGGGACCCGGGCGACGAGCAGTACTTC
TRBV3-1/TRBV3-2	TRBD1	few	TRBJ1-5	CASSLGQGSQPQHF	TGTGCCAGCAGTTTGGGACAGGGGAGTCAGCCCCAGCATTTT
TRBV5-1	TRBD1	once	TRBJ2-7	CASSVGQGAHQYF	TGCGCCAGCAGCGTCGGACAGGGGGCGCATCAGTACTTC
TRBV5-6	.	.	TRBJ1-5	CASSLARDQPQHF	TGTGCCAGCAGCTTGGCCAGGGATCAGCCCCAGCATTTT
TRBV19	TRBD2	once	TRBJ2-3	CASSTMRAGGITDTQYF	TGTGCCAGTAGTACCATGCGGGCGGGGGGTATCACAGATACGCAGTATTTT
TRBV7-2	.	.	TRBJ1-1	CASSLRTALNTEAFF	TGTGCCAGCAGCTTAAGGACGGCTTTGAACACTGAAGCTTTCTTT
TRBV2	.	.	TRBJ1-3	CASTGSGNTIYF	TGTGCCAGCACGGGATCCGGAAACACCATATATTTT
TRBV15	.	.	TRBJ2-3	CATSRDEGGGRADTQYF	TGTGCCACCAGCAGAGATGAGGGAGGCGGGCGGGCAGATACGCAGTATTTT
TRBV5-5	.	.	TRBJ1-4	CASVAAGREKLFF	TGTGCCAGCGTTGCGGCAGGGAGGGAAAAACTGTTTTTT
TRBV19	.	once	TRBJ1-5	CASSINVGQPQHF	TGTGCCAGTAGTATTAATGTGGGTCAGCCCCAGCATTTT
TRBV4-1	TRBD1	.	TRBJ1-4	CASSQNSGTGLEKLFF	TGCGCCAGCAGCCAGAACAGCGGGACAGGGCTTGAAAAACTGTTTTTT
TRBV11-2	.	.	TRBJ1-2	CASIETRGYYGYTF	TGTGCCAGCATCGAGACTAGAGGTTACTATGGCTACACCTTC
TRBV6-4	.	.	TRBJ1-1	CASSDGSGAEAFF	TGTGCCAGCAGTGACGGAAGTGGGGCTGAAGCTTTCTTT
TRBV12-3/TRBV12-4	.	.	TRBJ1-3	CASSPNSVNTIYF	TGTGCCAGCAGTCCCAACTCCGTCAACACCATATATTTT
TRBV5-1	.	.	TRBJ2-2	CASSRRGEVPGELFF	TGCGCCAGCAGCCGGAGGGGCGAGGTCCCCGGGGAGCTGTTTTTT
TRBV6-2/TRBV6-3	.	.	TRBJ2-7	CASSSTGRGTYEQYF	TGTGCCAGCAGTAGCACAGGGAGGGGTACCTACGAGCAGTACTTC
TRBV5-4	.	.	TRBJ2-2	CASSLRLVSRGVAGELFF	TGTGCCAGCAGCTTACGTCTGGTTTCGAGGGGGGTGGCCGGGGAGCTGTTTTTT
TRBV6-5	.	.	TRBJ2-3	CATSGTRTDTQYF	TGTGCCACGAGCGGGACACGCACAGATACGCAGTATTTT
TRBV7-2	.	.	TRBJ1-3	CASSLGSSGNTIYF	TGTGCCAGCAGCTTAGGGAGCTCTGGAAACACCATATATTTT
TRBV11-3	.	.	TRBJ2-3	CASSLGRADRDTQYF	TGTGCCAGCAGCTTAGGAAGGGCCGACCGGGATACGCAGTATTTT
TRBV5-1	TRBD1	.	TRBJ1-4	CASSTTGAPEEKLFF	TGCGCCAGCAGCACCACAGGGGCGCCGGAAGAAAAACTGTTTTTT
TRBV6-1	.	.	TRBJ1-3	CASSETHLVVRPSGNTIYF	TGTGCCAGCAGTGAGACCCACTTGGTTGTGCGGCCCTCTGGAAACACCATATATTTT
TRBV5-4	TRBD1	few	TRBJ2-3	CASSTTGGRRSTQYF	TGTGCCAGCAGCACGACAGGGGGCAGGAGATCGACGCAGTATTTT
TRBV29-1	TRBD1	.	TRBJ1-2	CSVEATGRNYGYTF	TGCAGCGTTGAAGCGACAGGGCGGAACTATGGCTACACCTTC
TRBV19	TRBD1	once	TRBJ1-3	CASSMGQGHSGNTIYF	TGTGCCAGTAGTATGGGACAGGGGCACTCTGGAAACACCATATATTTT
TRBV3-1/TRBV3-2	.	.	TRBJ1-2	CASSQVTMSGYTF	TGTGCCAGCAGCCAAGTGACAATGAGTGGCTACACCTTC
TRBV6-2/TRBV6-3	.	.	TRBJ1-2	CASSYWYGYTF	TGTGCCAGCAGTTACTGGTATGGCTACACCTTC
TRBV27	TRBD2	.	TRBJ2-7	CASSGRGHYEQYF	TGTGCCAGCAGTGGGAGGGGCCACTACGAGCAGTACTTC
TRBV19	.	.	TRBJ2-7	CASSTATGIPYEQYF	TGTGCCAGTAGTACCGCCACGGGCATCCCCTACGAGCAGTACTTC
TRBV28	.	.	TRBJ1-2	CASSAHPGRYGYTF	TGTGCCAGCAGTGCCCACCCGGGTCGGTATGGCTACACCTTC